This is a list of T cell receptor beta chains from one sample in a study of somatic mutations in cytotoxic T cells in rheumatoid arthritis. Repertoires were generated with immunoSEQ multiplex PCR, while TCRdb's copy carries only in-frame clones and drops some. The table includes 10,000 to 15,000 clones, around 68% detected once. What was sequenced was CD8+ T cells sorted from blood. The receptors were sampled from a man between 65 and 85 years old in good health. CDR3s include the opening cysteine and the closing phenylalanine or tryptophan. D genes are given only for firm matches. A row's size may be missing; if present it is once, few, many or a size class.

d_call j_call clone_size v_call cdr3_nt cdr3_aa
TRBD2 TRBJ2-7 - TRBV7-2 TGTGCCAGCAGTTGGACTAGCGGGGGGGGCGACGAGCAGTACTTC CASSWTSGGGDEQYF
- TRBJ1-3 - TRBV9 TGTGCCAGCAGCGTAGAAGGAGTCAACACCATATATTTT CASSVEGVNTIYF
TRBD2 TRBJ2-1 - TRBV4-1 TGCGCCAGCAGCCTAGGACTAGCGGGGGTTACCTCCTACAATGAGCAGTTCTTC CASSLGLAGVTSYNEQFF
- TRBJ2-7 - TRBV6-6 TGTGCCAGCAGTCCCAAGGTCCTTCACCACGAGCAGTACTTC CASSPKVLHHEQYF
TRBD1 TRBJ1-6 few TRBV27 TGTGCCAGCAGTTTAGAGCGCGCAGGGGGCGCGGATTCACCCCTCCACTTT CASSLERAGGADSPLHF
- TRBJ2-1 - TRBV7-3 TGTGCCAGCAGCTCGGAGCCTGGCTACAATGAGCAGTTCTTC CASSSEPGYNEQFF
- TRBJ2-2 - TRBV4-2 TGTGCCAGCAGCCAAAGGCTAGGGCGTGGAGGCGCCGGGGAGCTGTTTTTT CASSQRLGRGGAGELFF
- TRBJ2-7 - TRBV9 TGTGCCAGCAGCTGGAACGATGGGCTTGATGTATACGAGCAGTACTTC CASSWNDGLDVYEQYF
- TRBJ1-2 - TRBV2 TGTGCCAGCGGGCAAACCAGGAATGGCTACACCTTC CASGQTRNGYTF
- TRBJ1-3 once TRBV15 TGTGCCACCAGCAGAACCCCCGGAAACACCATATATTTT CATSRTPGNTIYF
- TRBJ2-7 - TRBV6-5 TGTGCCAGCGGTAGGGACTTCTACGAGCAGTACTTC CASGRDFYEQYF
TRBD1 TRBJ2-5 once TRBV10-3 TGTGCCACCCGCCTAAGTCCGGGACAGGAGGCGGAGACCCAGTACTTC CATRLSPGQEAETQYF
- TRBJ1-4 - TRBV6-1 TGTGCCAGCAGGAAGACCAGCGGAACTAATGAAAAACTGTTTTTT CASRKTSGTNEKLFF
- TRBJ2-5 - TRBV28 TGTGCCAGCAGTTTCGAGCTTACCGGAGAGACCCAGTACTTC CASSFELTGETQYF
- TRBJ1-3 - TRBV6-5 TGTGCCAGCAGGAAACAGGGTGCTGGAAACACCATATATTTT CASRKQGAGNTIYF
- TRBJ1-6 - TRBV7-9 TGTGCCAGCAGCTTATATTCGGATTTGTCACCCCTCCACTTT CASSLYSDLSPLHF
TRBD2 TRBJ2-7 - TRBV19 TGTGCCAGTAGTATGGGGGGGGGCTACGAGCAGTACTTC CASSMGGGYEQYF
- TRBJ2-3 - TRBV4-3 TGCGCCAGCAGCCAAGCCCCCCCGGCCCTGGGCACAGATACGCAGTATTTT CASSQAPPALGTDTQYF
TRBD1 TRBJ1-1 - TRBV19 TGTGCCAGTAGTATCCTAACAGGGGGCGGCACTGAAGCTTTCTTT CASSILTGGGTEAFF
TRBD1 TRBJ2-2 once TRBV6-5 TGTGCCAGCAGTTACGGACAGGGTGTCGGGGAGCTGTTTTTT CASSYGQGVGELFF
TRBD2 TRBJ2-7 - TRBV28 TGTGCCAGCAGTTTTACGGGAGGGGTGCAGTACTTC CASSFTGGVQYF
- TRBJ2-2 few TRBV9 TGTGCCAGCAGCGTAGTACCCGGGGAGCTGTTTTTT CASSVVPGELFF
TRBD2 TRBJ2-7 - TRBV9 TGTGCCAGCAGCATTAGCGGGAGGGCCTTCGACGAGCAGTACTTC CASSISGRAFDEQYF
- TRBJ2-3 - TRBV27 TGTGCCAGCAGTTCGCCCCCCGATACGCAGTATTTT CASSSPPDTQYF
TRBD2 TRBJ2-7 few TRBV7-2 TGTGCCAGCAGCACAGGGGCTAGCGGGGGCTACGAGCAGTACTTC CASSTGASGGYEQYF
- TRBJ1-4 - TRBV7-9 TGTGCCAGCAGGGGGACGGCCGCAACTAATGAAAAACTGTTTTTT CASRGTAATNEKLFF
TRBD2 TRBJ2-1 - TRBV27 TGTGCCAGCAGCTCAGGACTAGCGGCCGATGAGCAGTTCTTC CASSSGLAADEQFF
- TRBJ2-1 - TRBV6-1 TGTGCCAGCAGTGCTCAGGGTAGCTCCTACAATGAGCAGTTCTTC CASSAQGSSYNEQFF
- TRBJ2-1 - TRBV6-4 TGTGCCAGCAGCGAGGCCGCTGGAAGCTACAATGAGCAGTTCTTC CASSEAAGSYNEQFF
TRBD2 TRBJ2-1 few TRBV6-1 TGTGCCAGCTTAGGACTAGCGGGAGGGATGGATGAGCAGTTCTTC CASLGLAGGMDEQFF
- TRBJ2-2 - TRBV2 TGTGCCAGCATGCTAGCTACCGGGGAGCTGTTTTTT CASMLATGELFF
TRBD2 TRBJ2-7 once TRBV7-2 TGTGCCAGCAGCTTAGAACTAGCGGGAGGTAAAGACGAGCAGTACTTC CASSLELAGGKDEQYF
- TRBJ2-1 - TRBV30 TGTGCCTGGAGTTCTGGGTTAGGGTACAATGAGCAGTTCTTC CAWSSGLGYNEQFF
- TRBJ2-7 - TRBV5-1 TGCGCCAGCAGCTTGAGGGAGCGTAACTACGAGCAGTACTTC CASSLRERNYEQYF
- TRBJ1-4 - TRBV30 TGTGCCTGGTACCGCAGGCAGGATGAAAAACTGTTTTTT CAWYRRQDEKLFF
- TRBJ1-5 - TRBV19 TGTGCCAGTAGTCTACAGGTTAATAGCAATCAGCCCCAGCATTTT CASSLQVNSNQPQHF
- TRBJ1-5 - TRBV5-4 TGTGCCAGCAGCCCGGACGGGAATCAGCCCCAGCATTTT CASSPDGNQPQHF
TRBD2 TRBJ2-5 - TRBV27 TGTGCCAGCAGGGTGGGAGGGCACCCAGAGACCCAGTACTTC CASRVGGHPETQYF
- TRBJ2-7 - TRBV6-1 TGTGCCAGCAGTGATGTTCCAGCCTACGAGCAGTACTTC CASSDVPAYEQYF
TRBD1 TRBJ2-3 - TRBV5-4 TGTGCCAGCAGCTACGGGACAGGGTTAGATACGCAGTATTTT CASSYGTGLDTQYF
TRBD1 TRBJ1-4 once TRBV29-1 TGCAGCGTTGAAGATCCAGGGGGCGATTTGAGTAGACTGTTTTTT CSVEDPGGDLSRLFF
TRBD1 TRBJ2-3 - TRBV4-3 TGCGCCAGCAGCCAAGATCGGACAGGGACTAGCACAGATACGCAGTATTTT CASSQDRTGTSTDTQYF
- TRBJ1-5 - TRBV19 TGTGCCAGTAGTATGTTGTCGGAGGGTCAGCCCCAGCATTTT CASSMLSEGQPQHF
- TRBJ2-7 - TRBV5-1 TGCGCCAGCAGCTACCTTAGGGGTTCCCACGAGCAGTACTTC CASSYLRGSHEQYF
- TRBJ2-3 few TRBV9 TGTGCCAGCAGCACCCCCACGGAGGACCCCACAGATACGCAGTATTTT CASSTPTEDPTDTQYF
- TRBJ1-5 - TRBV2 TGTGCCAGCGGAGGGGGCAATCAGCCCCAGCATTTT CASGGGNQPQHF
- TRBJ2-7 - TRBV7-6 TGTGCCAGCAGCTTAGCCTCGGGACTCTCCTACGAGCAGTACTTC CASSLASGLSYEQYF
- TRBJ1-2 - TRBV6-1 TGTGCCAGCAGTCGGCAGCCACTTAACTATGGCTACACCTTC CASSRQPLNYGYTF
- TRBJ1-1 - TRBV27 TGTGCCAGCACCAAAGTAGGGGGCACTGAAGCTTTCTTT CASTKVGGTEAFF
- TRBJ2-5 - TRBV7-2 TGTGCCAGCAGCTTAGTTCCCTCTAGCGAGGGTGTGGGGACCCAGTACTTC CASSLVPSSEGVGTQYF
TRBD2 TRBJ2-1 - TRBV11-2 TGTGCCAGCAGCCTCCGGACTAGCGGGATCTACAATGAGCAGTTCTTC CASSLRTSGIYNEQFF
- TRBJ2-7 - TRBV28 TGTGCCAGCAAAGGGTCGGGGGCCGCCCGCTACGAGCAGTACTTC CASKGSGAARYEQYF
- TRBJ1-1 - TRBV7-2 TGTGCCAGCAGCCCAACAGGGTCGAACACTGAAGCTTTCTTT CASSPTGSNTEAFF
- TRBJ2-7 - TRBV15 TGTGCCACCAGCAGAGATTTGGGTCCCAGCTCCTACGAGCAGTACTTC CATSRDLGPSSYEQYF
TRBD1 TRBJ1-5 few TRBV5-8 TGTGCCAGCACCCTAGAAAGGACAGGGAAAAATAGCAATCAGCCCCAGCATTTT CASTLERTGKNSNQPQHF
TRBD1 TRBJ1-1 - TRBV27 TGTGCCAGCAGTCCCCGAGTGTTTGACAGGGGGAACACTGAAGCTTTCTTT CASSPRVFDRGNTEAFF
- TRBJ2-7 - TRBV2 TGTGCCACCTATCTCCCTGGCTACGAGCAGTACTTC CATYLPGYEQYF
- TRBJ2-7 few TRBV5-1 TGCGCCAGCAGCCTGACAGGTGCTAACTCCTACGAGCAGTACTTC CASSLTGANSYEQYF
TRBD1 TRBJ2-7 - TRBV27 TGTGCCAGCAGTTTAGGGACAGGGGGCAACGAGCAGTACTTC CASSLGTGGNEQYF
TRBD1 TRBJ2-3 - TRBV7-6 TGTGCCAGCAGCTTAGGGGAAGGGACAGGGGGCCTAGATACGCAGTATTTT CASSLGEGTGGLDTQYF